One and the same sample provided the 9 T cell receptor beta chains below, sequenced in a study of cytomegalovirus exposure and HLA in healthy donors. PCR involved 60 Vbeta and 13 Jbeta primers. The protocol was immunoSEQ multiplex PCR, while the TCRdb copy is restricted to in-frame clones and leaves out a portion. There are roughly 67,000 clones in the sample; about 79% occur only once, and approximately 7.8% lies in the top ten. Sample: PBMCs. The source is a man aged 60 to 75 in good health and CMV-seropositive.

The genes are TRBV6-4 and TRBJ2-1, with 11 bases identical to TRBD2. V lost 0 bases, J lost 8 bases, and 3 bases stayed unmatched. The CDR3 has 15 amino acids. Germline assignment: CDR1 MRHNA and CDR2 SNTAGT. The CDR3 DNA reads as TGTGCCAGCAGTGACTCTAGCGGGGGGGGCGATGAGCAGTTCTTC. This sequence encodes CASSDSSGGGDEQFF.

The chain joins TRBV11-2 to TRBJ1-5, with 7 bases fitting TRBD1. Germline V lookup: CDR1 SGHAT, CDR2 FQNNGV. V lost 5 bases and J lost 3; bases outside the gene matches: 4. The CDR3 length is 14 residues. CDR3: CASSLTGYNQPQHF. CDR3 DNA sequence: TGTGCCAGCAGCCTGACAGGGTACAATCAGCCCCAGCATTTT.

This clone was recorded only once. The chain carries TRBV20-1 and TRBJ1-2; tentative D call: TRBD1 (5 bases). Germline CDR1 and CDR2: DFQATT and SNEGSKA (reference sequence). The CDR3 contains 11 residues. CDR3 DNA: TGCAGCCAGTCCCCAGGGTTTGGCTACACCTTC. Residues: CSQSPGFGYTF.

Regarding this clone: The same CDR3 also results from other DNA sequences found in this sample. The genes are TRBV9 and TRBJ2-7; D might be TRBD1 (5 bases). The V end was cut by 0 bases, the J end by 1 base, with 14 bases between. This CDR3 has 16 amino acids. In germline, CDR1 is SGDLS, CDR2 YYNGEE. CDR3 residues: CASSVGGDLSSYEQYF. CDR3 sequence (DNA): TGTGCCAGCAGCGTAGGGGGCGATCTCAGTTCCTACGAGCAGTACTTC.

J is TRBJ1-6 and V is TRBV6-5; 10 bases are a match to TRBD1. Losses at the gene ends were 5 bases for V and 7 bases for J; bases not matched to a gene: 5. From germline, CDR1 is MNHEY and CDR2 SVGAGI. The CDR3 is 15 amino acids. CDR3 coding DNA: TGTGCCAGCAGTCCCTGGACAGGGGGGAATTCACCCCTCCACTTT. It is translated as CASSPWTGGNSPLHF.

The chain couples TRBV7-9 to TRBJ1-2, with 8 bases fitting TRBD1. CDR3 length: 15 amino acids. Germline CDR1 is SEHNR and CDR2 is FQNEAQ (reference sequence). Losses at the gene ends were 5 bases for V and 0 bases for J; bases not matched to a gene: 5. CDR3 protein: CASSMRTGPNYGYTF. The CDR3 DNA reads TGTGCCAGCAGCATGAGGACAGGGCCTAACTATGGCTACACCTTC.

The chain carries TRBV19 and TRBJ1-2; D possibly corresponds to TRBD1 (5 bases). CDR3 length: 14 amino acids. Germline V gene sequence: CDR1 LNHDA, CDR2 SQIVND (reference sequence). Between the trimmed V and J ends, which lost 4 bases and 4 bases, there was a span of 13 bases. CDR3 loop: CASSNPTRAYGYTF. DNA of the CDR3: TGTGCCAGTAGTAACCCGACCAGGGCCTATGGCTACACCTTC. Full variable domain (missing parts from reference TRBV19 and TRBJ1-2): DGGITQSPKYLFRKEGQNVTLSCEQNLNHDAMYWYRQDPGQGLRLIYYSQIVNDFQKGDIAEGYSVSREKKESFPLTVTSAQKNPTAFYLCASSNPTRAYGYTFGSGTRLTVV.

This clone was observed a handful of times. The chain couples TRBV5-6 to TRBJ2-2; D may be TRBD1 (5 bases). The CDR3 contains 17 residues. CDR1 is SGHDT, CDR2 YYEEEE, per germline. Trimming shortened V by 4 bases and J by 3 bases, and 19 bases separated the two germline ends. This CDR3 reads CASSRNTGPVYTGELFF. For the CDR3, the DNA is TGTGCCAGCAGCAGAAATACAGGTCCCGTGTACACCGGGGAGCTGTTTTTT.

The chain recombines TRBV11-2 with TRBJ1-2, with a weak D call TRBD1 (5 bases). This CDR3 contains 13 residues. Germline loops: CDR1 SGHAT, CDR2 FQNNGV. V shed 3 bases and J shed 6 bases, with 11 bases lying between them. CDR3 region: CASSFYGGNGYTF. CDR3 sequence (DNA): TGTGCCAGCAGCTTCTACGGGGGGAATGGCTACACCTTC.